The TCR beta chain under discussion was sequenced for a study of response to subunit inactivated influenza vaccine. In TCRdb, the RT-PCR reads were re-called with MiXCR into one record per CDR3 protein. In the table there are about 780,000 distinct CDR3 sequences, roughly 18% of which are singletons. V was pared by 8 bases and J by 4 bases, with 19 bases between. CDR1 and CDR2 (germline): SNHLY, FYNNEI. The CDR3 spans 15 residues. Worth noting for this clonotype: As yet, its antigen is unknown.

Notes on the study in general: Authors suggested that a seasonal influenza vaccination recruits few new T cells each time.

This TCR came from a man aged 45-65 years who received an inactivated influenza vaccine. The chain is built from TRBV2 and TRBJ2-3; D call uncertain. The material was PBMCs from blood, obtained 5 to 6 days after vaccination. CDR3 sequence: CASRWTETIADTQYF. The CDR3 DNA sequence: TGTGCCAGCCGGTGGACGGAAACGATAGCAGATACGCAGTATTTT.